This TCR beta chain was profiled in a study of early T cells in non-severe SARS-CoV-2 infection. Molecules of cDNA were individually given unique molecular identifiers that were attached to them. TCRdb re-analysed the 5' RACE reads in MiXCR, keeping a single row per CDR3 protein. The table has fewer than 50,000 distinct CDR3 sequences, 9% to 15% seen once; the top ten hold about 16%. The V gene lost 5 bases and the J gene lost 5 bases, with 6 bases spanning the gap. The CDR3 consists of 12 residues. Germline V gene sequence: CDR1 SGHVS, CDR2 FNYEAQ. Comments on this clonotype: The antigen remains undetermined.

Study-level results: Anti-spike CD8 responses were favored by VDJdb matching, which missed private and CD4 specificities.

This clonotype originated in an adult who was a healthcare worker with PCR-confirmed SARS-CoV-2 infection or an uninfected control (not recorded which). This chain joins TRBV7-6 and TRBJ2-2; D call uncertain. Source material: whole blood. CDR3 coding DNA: TGTGCCAGCAGCCCCCGGACCGGGGAGCTGTTTTTT. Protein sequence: CASSPRTGELFF.